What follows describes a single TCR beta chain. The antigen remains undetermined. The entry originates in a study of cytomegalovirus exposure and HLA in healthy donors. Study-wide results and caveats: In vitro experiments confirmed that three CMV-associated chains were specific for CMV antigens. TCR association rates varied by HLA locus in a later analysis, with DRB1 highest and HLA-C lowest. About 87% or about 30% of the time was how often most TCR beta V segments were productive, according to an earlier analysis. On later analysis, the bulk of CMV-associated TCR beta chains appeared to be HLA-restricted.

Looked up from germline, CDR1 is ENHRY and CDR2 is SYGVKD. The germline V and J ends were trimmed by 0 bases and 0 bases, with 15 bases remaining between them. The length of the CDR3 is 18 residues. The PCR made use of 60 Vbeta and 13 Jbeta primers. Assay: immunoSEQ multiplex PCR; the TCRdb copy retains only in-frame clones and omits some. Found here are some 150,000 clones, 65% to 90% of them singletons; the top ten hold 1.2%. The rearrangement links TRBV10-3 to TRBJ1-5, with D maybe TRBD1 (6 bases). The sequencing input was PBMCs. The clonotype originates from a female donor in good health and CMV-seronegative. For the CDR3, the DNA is TGTGCCATCAGTGAGTCAGAATACAGGGTTTATAGCAATCAGCCCCAGCATTTT. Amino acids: CAISESEYRVYSNQPQHF.